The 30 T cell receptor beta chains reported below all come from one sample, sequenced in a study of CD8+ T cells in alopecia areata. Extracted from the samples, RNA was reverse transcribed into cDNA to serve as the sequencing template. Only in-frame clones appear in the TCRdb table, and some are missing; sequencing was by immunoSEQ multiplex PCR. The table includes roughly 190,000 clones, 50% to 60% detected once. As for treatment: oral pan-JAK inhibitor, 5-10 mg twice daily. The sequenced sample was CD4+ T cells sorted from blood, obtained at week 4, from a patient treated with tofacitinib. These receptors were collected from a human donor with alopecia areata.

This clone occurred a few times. The chain's CDR3 is CSVGVARSEKLFF. For the CDR3, the DNA is TGCAGCGTTGGGGTGGCCCGGAGTGAAAAACTGTTTTTT. This chain joins TRBV29-1 and TRBJ1-4; the D is unclear. This CDR3 comprises 13 residues. Trimming removed 4 bases at V and 7 bases at J, with 13 bases between. Germline CDR1 and CDR2: SQVTM and ANQGSEA.

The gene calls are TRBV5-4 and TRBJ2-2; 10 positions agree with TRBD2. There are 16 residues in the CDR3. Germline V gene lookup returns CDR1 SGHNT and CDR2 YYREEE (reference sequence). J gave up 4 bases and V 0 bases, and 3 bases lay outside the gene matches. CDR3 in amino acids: CASSLASGRVTGELFF. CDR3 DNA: TGTGCCAGCAGCTTGGCCAGCGGGAGGGTCACCGGGGAGCTGTTTTTT.

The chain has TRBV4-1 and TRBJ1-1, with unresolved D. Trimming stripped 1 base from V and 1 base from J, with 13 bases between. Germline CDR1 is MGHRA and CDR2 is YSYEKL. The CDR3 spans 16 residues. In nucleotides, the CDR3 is TGCGCCAGCAGCCAAGGCGGGCACACCTGGAACACTGAAGCTTTCTTT. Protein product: CASSQGGHTWNTEAFF.

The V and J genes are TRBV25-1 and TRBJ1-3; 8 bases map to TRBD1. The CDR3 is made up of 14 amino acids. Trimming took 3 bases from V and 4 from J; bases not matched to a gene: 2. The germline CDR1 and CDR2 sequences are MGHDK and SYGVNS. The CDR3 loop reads CASSDRGPGNTIYF. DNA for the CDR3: TGTGCCAGCAGTGACAGGGGGCCAGGAAACACCATATATTTT.

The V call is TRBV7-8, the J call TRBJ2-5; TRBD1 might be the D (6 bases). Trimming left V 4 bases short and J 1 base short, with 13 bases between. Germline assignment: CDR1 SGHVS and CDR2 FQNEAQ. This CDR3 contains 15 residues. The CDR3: CASSSKMTGQETQYF. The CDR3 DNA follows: TGTGCCAGCAGCTCTAAAATGACAGGCCAAGAGACCCAGTACTTC.

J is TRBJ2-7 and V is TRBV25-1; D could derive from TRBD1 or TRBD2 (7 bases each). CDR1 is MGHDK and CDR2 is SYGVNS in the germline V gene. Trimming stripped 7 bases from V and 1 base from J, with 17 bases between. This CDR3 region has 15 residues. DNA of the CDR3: TGTGCCAGCACTCAAGGGGGCGGGGGTTCCTACGAGCAGTACTTC. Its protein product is CASTQGGGGSYEQYF.

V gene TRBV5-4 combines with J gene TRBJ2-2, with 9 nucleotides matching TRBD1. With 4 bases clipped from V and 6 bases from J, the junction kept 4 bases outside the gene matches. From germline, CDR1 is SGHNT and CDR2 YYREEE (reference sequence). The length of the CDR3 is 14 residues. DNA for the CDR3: TGTGCCAGCAGCCGGACAGGGGAGGCCGGGGAGCTGTTTTTT. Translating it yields CASSRTGEAGELFF.

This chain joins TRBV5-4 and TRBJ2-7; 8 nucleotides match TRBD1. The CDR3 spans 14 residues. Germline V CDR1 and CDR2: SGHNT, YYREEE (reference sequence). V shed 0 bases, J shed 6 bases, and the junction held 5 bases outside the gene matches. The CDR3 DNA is TGTGCCAGCAGCTTGGTGACAGGGGTGGTCGAGCAGTACTTC. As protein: CASSLVTGVVEQYF. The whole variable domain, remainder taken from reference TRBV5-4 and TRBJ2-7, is ETGVTQSPTHLIKTRGQQVTLRCSSQSGHNTVSWYQQALGQGPQFIFQYYREEENGRGNFPPRFSGLQFPNYSSELNVNALELDDSALYLCASSLVTGVVEQYFGPGTRLTVT.

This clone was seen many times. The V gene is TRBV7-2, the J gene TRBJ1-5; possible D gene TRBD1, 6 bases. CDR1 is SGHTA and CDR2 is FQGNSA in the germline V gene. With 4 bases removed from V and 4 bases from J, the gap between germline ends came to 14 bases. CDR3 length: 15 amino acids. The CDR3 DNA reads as TGTGCCAGCAGCTCGGACAGTGGAGGGAATCAGCCCCAGCATTTT. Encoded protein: CASSSDSGGNQPQHF.

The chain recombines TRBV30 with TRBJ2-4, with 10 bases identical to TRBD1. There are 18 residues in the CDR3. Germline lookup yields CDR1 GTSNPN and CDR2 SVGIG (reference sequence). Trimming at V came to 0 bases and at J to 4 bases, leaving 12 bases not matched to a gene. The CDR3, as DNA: TGTGCCTGGAGTGTAAGACAGGGGGCGAATATGGGTAAAAACATTCAGTACTTC. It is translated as CAWSVRQGANMGKNIQYF.

The CDR3 DNA sequence: TGCGCCAGCAGCTTGGGCGCAGGGTCTGGAAACACCATATATTTT. Encoded protein: CASSLGAGSGNTIYF. This chain joins TRBV5-1 and TRBJ1-3; D perhaps matches TRBD1 (5 bases). Trimming shortened V by 0 bases and J by 1 base, and 8 bases separated the two germline ends. The CDR3 covers 15 residues. CDR1 is SGHRS and CDR2 is YFSETQ in the germline V gene.

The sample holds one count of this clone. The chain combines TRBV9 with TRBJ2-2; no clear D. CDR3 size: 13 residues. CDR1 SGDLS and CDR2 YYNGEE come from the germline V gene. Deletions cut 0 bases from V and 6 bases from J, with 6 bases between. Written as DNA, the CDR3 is TGTGCCAGCAGCGTAGAGTTAGCCGGGGAGCTGTTTTTT. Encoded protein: CASSVELAGELFF.

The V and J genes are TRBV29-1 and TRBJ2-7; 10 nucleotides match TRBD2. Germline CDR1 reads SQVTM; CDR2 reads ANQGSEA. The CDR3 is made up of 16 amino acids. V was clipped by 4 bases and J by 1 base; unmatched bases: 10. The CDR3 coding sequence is TGCAGCGTTGTTCTAGTGCTAGCGGGAGTTTCCTACGAGCAGTACTTC. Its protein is CSVVLVLAGVSYEQYF.

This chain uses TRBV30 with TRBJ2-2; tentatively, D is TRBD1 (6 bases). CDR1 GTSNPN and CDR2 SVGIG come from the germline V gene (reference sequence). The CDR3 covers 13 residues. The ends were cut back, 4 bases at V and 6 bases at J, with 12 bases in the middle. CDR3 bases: TGTGCCTGGATCCTCAGGGGACCCGGGGAGCTGTTTTTT. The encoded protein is CAWILRGPGELFF.

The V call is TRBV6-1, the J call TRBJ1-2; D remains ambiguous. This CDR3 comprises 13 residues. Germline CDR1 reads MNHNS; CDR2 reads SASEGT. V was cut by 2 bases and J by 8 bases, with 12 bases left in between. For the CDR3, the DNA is TGTGCCAGCAGTGAACGGGTAATGGGGGGCTACACCTTC. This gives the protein CASSERVMGGYTF.

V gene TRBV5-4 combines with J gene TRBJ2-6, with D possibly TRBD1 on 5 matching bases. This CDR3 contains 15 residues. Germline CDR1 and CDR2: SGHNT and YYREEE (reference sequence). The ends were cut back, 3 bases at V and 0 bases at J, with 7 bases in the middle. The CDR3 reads CASSSQGSGANVLTF. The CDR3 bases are TGTGCCAGCAGCTCCCAGGGCTCTGGGGCCAACGTCCTGACTTTC.

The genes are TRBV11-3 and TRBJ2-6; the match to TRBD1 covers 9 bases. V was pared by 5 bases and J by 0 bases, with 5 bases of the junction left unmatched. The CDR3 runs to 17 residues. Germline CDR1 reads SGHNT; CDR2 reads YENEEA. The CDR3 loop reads CASSLGTGYSGANVLTF. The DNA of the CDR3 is TGTGCCAGCAGCCTCGGGACAGGGTACTCTGGGGCCAACGTCCTGACTTTC.

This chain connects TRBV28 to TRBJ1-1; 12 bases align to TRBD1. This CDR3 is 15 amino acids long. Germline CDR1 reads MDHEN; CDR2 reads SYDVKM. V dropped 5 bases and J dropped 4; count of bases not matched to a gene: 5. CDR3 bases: TGTGCCAGCAGTCTACCGGGACAGGGGGCCACTGAAGCTTTCTTT. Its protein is CASSLPGQGATEAFF. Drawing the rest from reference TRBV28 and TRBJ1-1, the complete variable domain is DVKVTQSSRYLVKRTGEKVFLECVQDMDHENMFWYRQDPGLGLRLIYFSYDVKMKEKGDIPEGYSVSREKKERFSLILESASTNQTSMYLCASSLPGQGATEAFFGQGTRLTVV.

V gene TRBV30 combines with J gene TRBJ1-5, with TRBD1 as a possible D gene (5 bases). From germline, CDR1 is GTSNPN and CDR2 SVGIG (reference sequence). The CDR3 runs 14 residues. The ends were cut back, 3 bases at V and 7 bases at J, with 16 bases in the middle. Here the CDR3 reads CAWRSPGGHQPQHF. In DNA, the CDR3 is TGTGCCTGGAGATCTCCGGGGGGTCACCAGCCCCAGCATTTT. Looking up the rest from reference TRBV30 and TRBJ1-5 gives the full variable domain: SQTIHQWPATLVQPVGSPLSLECTVEGTSNPNLYWYRQAAGRGLQLLFYSVGIGQISSEVPQNLSASRPQDRQFILSSKKLLLSDSGFYLCAWRSPGGHQPQHFGDGTRLSIL.

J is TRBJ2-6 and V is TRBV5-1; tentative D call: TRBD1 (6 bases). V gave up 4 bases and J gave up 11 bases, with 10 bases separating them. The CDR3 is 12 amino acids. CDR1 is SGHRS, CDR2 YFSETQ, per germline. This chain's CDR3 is CASSGDIYVLTF. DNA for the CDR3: TGCGCCAGCAGCGGGGACATTTACGTCCTGACTTTC.

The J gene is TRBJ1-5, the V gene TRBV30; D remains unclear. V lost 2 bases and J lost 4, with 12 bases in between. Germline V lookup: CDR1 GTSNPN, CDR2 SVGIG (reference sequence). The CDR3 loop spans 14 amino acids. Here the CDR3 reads CAWSRTTGNQPQHF. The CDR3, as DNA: TGTGCCTGGAGTCGGACGACGGGGAATCAGCCCCAGCATTTT.

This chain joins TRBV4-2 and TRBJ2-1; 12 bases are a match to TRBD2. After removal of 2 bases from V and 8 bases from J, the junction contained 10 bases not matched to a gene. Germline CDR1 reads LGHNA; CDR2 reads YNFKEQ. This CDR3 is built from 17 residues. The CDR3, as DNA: TGTGCCAGCAGCCAACTACTACTAGCGGGAGGAACACATGAGCAGTTCTTC. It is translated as CASSQLLLAGGTHEQFF.

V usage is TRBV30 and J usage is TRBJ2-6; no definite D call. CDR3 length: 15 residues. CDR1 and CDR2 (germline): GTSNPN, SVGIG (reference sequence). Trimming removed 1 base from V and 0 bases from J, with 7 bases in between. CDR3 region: CAWSATSSGANVLTF. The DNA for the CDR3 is TGTGCCTGGAGTGCTACGAGCTCTGGGGCCAACGTCCTGACTTTC. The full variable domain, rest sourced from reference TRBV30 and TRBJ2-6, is SQTIHQWPATLVQPVGSPLSLECTVEGTSNPNLYWYRQAAGRGLQLLFYSVGIGQISSEVPQNLSASRPQDRQFILSSKKLLLSDSGFYLCAWSATSSGANVLTFGAGSRLTVL.

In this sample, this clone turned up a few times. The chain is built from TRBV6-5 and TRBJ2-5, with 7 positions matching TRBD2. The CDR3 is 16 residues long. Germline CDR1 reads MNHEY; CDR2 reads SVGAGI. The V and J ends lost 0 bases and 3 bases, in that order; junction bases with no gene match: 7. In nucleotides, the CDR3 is TGTGCCAGCAGTTACTCGAGTTGGCGGGGGAAAGAGACCCAGTACTTC. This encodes CASSYSSWRGKETQYF.

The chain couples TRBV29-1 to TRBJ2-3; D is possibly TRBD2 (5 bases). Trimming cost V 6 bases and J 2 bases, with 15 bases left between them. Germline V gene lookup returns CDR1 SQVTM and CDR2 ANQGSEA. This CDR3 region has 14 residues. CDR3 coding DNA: TGCAGCGTCCCCAATCGGGGAGCCACAGATACGCAGTATTTT. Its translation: CSVPNRGATDTQYF.

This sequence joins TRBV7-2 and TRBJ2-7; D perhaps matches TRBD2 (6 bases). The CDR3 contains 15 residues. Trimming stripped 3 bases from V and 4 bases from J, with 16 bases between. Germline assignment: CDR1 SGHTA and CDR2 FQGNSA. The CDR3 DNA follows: TGTGCCAGCAGCTTTAGCGGCGCGCCAGAATACGAGCAGTACTTC. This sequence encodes CASSFSGAPEYEQYF.

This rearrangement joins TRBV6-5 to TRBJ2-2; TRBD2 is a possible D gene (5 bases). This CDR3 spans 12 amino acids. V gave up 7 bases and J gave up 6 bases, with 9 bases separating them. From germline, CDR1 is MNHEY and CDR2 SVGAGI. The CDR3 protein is CASKISAGELFF. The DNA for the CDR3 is TGTGCCAGCAAGATTAGCGCCGGGGAGCTGTTTTTT.

CDR3 sequence: CASRSPGTGSYEQYF. CDR3 nucleotides: TGTGCCAGCAGGTCCCCTGGGACGGGCTCCTACGAGCAGTACTTC. This sequence joins TRBV28 and TRBJ2-7; D might be TRBD1 or TRBD2, each matching 5 bases. Germline V gene sequence: CDR1 MDHEN, CDR2 SYDVKM. The CDR3 contains 15 residues. Trimming left V 6 bases short and J 0 bases short, with 15 bases between.

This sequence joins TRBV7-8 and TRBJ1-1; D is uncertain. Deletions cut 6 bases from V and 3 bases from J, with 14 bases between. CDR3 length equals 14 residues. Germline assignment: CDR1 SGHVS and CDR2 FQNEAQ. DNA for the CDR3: TGTGCCAGCAGATCCCGCCTTGGAGACACTGAAGCTTTCTTT. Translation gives CASRSRLGDTEAFF.

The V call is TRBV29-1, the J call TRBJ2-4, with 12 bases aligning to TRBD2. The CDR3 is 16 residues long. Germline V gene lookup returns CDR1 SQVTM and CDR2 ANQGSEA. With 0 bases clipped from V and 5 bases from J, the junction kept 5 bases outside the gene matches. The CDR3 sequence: CSVEEGLAGFENIQYF. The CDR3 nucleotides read TGCAGCGTTGAAGAGGGACTAGCGGGTTTCGAAAACATTCAGTACTTC.